This note documents a single T cell receptor (beta chain) sequence. Its antigen is not known. This entry comes from a study of liver allograft versus peripheral blood T cells. Across the study: Blood and transplanted-liver T cell receptor repertoires from recipients were compared.

TCRdb re-called the reads through MiXCR, storing one row per CDR3 protein. The table includes a few thousand distinct CDR3 sequences, approximately 15% detected once. Study-wide findings and caveats: Reported data describe T cell receptor repertoires within liver allografts as differing from those in peripheral blood.

The TCR sequence derives from a human patient who had a liver transplant. Some T cells here may be from the graft donor.

The CDR3 spells CASSRWDRADGYTF. The DNA for the CDR3 is TGTGCCAGCAGTCGATGGGACAGGGCCGATGGCTACACCTTC. The J gene is TRBJ1-2, the V gene TRBV6-5, with 9 bases lining up with TRBD1. Germline trimming cut 5 bases from V and 6 bases from J; bases unmatched to any gene: 7. Germline CDR1 and CDR2: MNHEY and SVGAGI. The CDR3 is 14 amino acids.